This T cell receptor (beta chain) was identified during a study of cytomegalovirus exposure and HLA in healthy donors listed by TCRdb under 2017. For context, the study as a whole: An earlier analysis of roughly 500 of the donors reported 250 to 350 Gb of sequence data and 117 million unique TCR beta sequences from about 200 million T cells. Roughly 300 gigabases of sequencing data and approximately 84 million unique TCR sequences were included in an early release covering over 600 HLA-typed donors. Of the 350 to 450 genotyped donors, over 65% fell in the genetic ancestry cluster associated with self-reported Caucasian donors. The study was designed to test whether signatures of past pathogen exposure could be identified by cataloging public T cell receptors. The study used immunosequencing to profile the T cell repertoires of some 600 subjects and linked those repertoires to cytomegalovirus serostatus. Besides the first cohort of hundreds of subjects, a separate validation cohort made up of over 95 different subjects was used. To predict cytomegalovirus infection status, the study brought together high-throughput TCR immunosequencing, statistical association of individual TCRs with disease status, and machine learning. To study patterns of TCR occurrence, a later analysis re-analyzed previously published TCR beta repertoires from hundreds of donors and added high-resolution HLA genotyping. The later analysis used no new phenotypic data to find candidate immune exposures, relying instead on TCR beta sequences and their occurrence across donors. To decide whether each TCR beta V gene segment behaved as functional or pseudogenic, an earlier analysis of fewer than 750 of the donors relied on high-throughput TCR beta sequencing. Donor age, sex, ethnicity and CMV serostatus were compiled alongside the repertoire data. A later genetic analysis took genome-wide SNP genotypes for about 55% of the 666 donors and used that subset as a discovery cohort. Every discovery cohort repertoire had been produced on one sequencing platform. Both class I and class II loci were covered by HLA typing, at four-digit resolution. Typing coverage differed by locus: A, B, C, DRB1 and DQB1 were typed in about 629-630 donors, DQA1 in approximately 520, DPA1 in 600 to 610, and DPB1 in 472. Because of strong linkage in the cohort, five DR-DQ haplotypes were treated as single units for association and clustering. Among 398 genotyped donors of the cohort, an average of around 240,000 unique TCR beta nucleotide sequences were sequenced per donor, roughly 20% of them non-productive. Broad study findings and their caveats: Several of the top co-occurrence clusters appeared to be linked to parvovirus B19, influenza, CMV and Epstein-Barr virus, according to a later analysis. A cluster of highly shared sequence variants was judged likely to represent a technical artifact of the sequencing pipeline. Correlated functional status among segregating V segments might be attributable to linkage disequilibrium, but an unknown experimental factor could not be ruled out. In a later genetic analysis, fewer N-insertions in productive TCRs were reported among donors in an Asian-associated ancestry cluster than the roughly 640-donor mean. In the study, some 180 TCR beta chains were listed as associated with cytomegalovirus. In a later analysis, HLA-associated TCR beta chains were found to be more clonally expanded and to have lower generation probabilities than equally common non-associated chains. Seventeen rarely observed V segments, including chromosome 9 orphons, were excluded from the earlier analysis of approximately 500 of the donors because counts were too low. A further reported finding was that TCR beta sequences accurately predicted the HLA-A and HLA-B alleles for most subjects in the first cohort. Because HLA typing was missing for some donors at each locus, association tests included only the typed subset. Only TCR beta chains were sequenced in this cohort, and the absence of alpha or paired-chain data limited detectable features. Broadly in line with IMGT annotations, most TCR beta V segments showed up in productive rearrangements about 87% or about 30% of the time in an earlier analysis of several hundred of the donors. According to the authors, the approach could potentially be generalized to other disease states and immunological phenotypes. A few of the identified cytomegalovirus-associated TCR beta chains were confirmed in vitro to be specific for cytomegalovirus antigens. Most TCR sequences were seen in very few donors, while some public TCRs were found in many individuals. Presence/absence analyses assumed roughly uniform sequencing depth across donors, an assumption that may not hold. The 87-base-pair reads could not distinguish some IMGT-functional V segments, including TRBV6-2 and TRBV6-3, so those segments were excluded. When HLA alleles, especially DR and DQ, strongly co-occurred, attributing TCR associations to individual alleles was difficult. In a later analysis, TCR association rates were found to vary across HLA loci, with the most associated TCRs seen for DRB1 alleles and the fewest for HLA-C alleles. An association between a missense DCLRE1C variant and V-gene and J-gene trimming of TCR beta chains was found in a later genetic analysis and replicated in an independent cohort. In a later analysis, most CMV-associated TCR beta chains were found to appear HLA-restricted, with HLA associations seemingly driven largely by CMV exposure. A later analysis associated 15,000 to 20,000 TCR beta sequences with specific HLA alleles at a false discovery rate of 0.05. Immune exposure information for the cohort was limited to CMV serostatus. Cytomegalovirus status was reported to be diagnosed by the classifier with high specificity and sensitivity in both the original and validation cohorts.

As concerns this clone: Its binding antigen is unknown. No much larger clone is present one base from it, and per-base qualities are unavailable.

CDR1 and CDR2, looked up from the germline V gene, are MNHNS and SASEGT. Measured from the cysteine to the phenylalanine, the CDR3 is 12 residues long. The CDR3 DNA has 36 bases and is translated from base 1. V is trimmed back by 4 bases and J by 16 bases, and the junction contains 9 bases that no gene match accounts for. The cohort comprised several hundred healthy bone marrow donors. At the time of sampling, all cohort members were nominally healthy, though unrecorded immune exposures were likely present. The donor tested CMV seronegative and was one of the 352 seronegative cohort members. A peripheral blood sample was collected from each donor, and TCR beta sequencing was performed on peripheral blood mononuclear cells. The Qiagen DNeasy Blood Extraction Kit was used to extract genomic DNA from the blood cell samples. The library was built by means of the immunoSEQ multiplex PCR assay. For the multiplex PCR, a mixture combining 60 forward primers for TCR Vbeta segments and 13 reverse primers for TCR Jbeta segments was used. The CDR3 region of rearranged TCR beta genes was amplified from genomic DNA by a multiplex PCR assay. The Illumina HiSeq System was used to sequence the amplified TCR beta libraries as 87-base-pair reads. Turning to the authors' computational methods: A later analysis tallied 75 million to 95 million unique TCR beta chains across the 666 repertoires, and approximately 12 million of those chains were shared by two or more donors. A nearest-neighbor algorithm error-corrected the raw reads and collapsed the reads into unique sequences, merging closely related sequences to remove PCR and sequencing errors. V, D and J gene segments were assigned by aligning CDR3 sequences to IMGT reference sequences. For a sequence to be retained, a match of at least six nucleotides to both a V gene segment and a J gene segment was required. A rearrangement counted as productive if the CDR3 had no stop codons and remained in frame with V and J, and every other rearrangement counted as non-productive. Following IMGT convention, CDR3 was defined as the stretch from the second conserved V-encoded cysteine up to the conserved J-encoded phenylalanine. Sequences without an unambiguous match to a single V gene segment were excluded from the earlier analysis of about 600 of the donors. In an earlier analysis of some 590 of the donors, a V segment was called functional when productive rearrangements were above 56.7%, and segregating when the standard deviation between donors exceeded 5%. A statistical classification framework was built for diagnosing cytomegalovirus status from the catalog of TCR beta chain sequences. A later analysis assigned V and J genes by comparing TCR nucleotide sequences with IMGT/GENE-DB human TR gene sequences. In a later analysis, CDR3 sequences and most-parsimonious VDJ recombination scenarios were assigned using the TCRdist pipeline. In a later analysis, every TCR beta chain was defined by the combination of its CDR3 amino acid sequence and its V-gene family, and reads without a unique V-gene family were dropped. A later analysis removed 550 to 650 highly shared, low-generation-probability nucleotide sequences to deal with suspected cross-contamination and a sequencing artifact. A later analysis calculated a clonal expansion index for each public chain from normalized within-repertoire ranks of inferred template counts. In a later analysis, generation probabilities were computed with a VDJ recombination model fitted to out-of-frame rearrangements, and the resulting probabilities were checked against IGoR. In a later analysis, TCR-TCR, TCR-HLA and TCR-CMV co-occurrence was scored with hypergeometric tests, and a repertoire-size bias correction was applied to TCR pairs. A later analysis estimated false discovery rates by permuting HLA or CMV assignments 20 times. A later analysis grouped co-occurring TCRs with DBSCAN, adding TCRdist sequence similarity when clustering within HLA-allele-positive subsets. For co-occurrence clustering, repertoires with fewer than 30,000 or more than 120,000 public chains were excluded, along with five repertoires with anomalous nucleotide sharing. Sourced from immuneACCESS, this table was stored by TCRdb with only in-frame sequences that have V and J called. A share of the clones is absent; for the studies checked, an unresolved V gene accounts for under half, and the remainder has no known explanation. That table gives V, J and clone size, and the DNA gave D and trimming. The sample yields about 140,000 clones; roughly 80% were counted once. The ten largest clones capture about 3.5% of the sample.

Source material: PBMCs. The chain is made from TRBV6-1 and TRBJ2-1, and 8 junctional nucleotides match TRBD1. The clonotype originates from a man aged 35 to 55 in good health and CMV-seronegative. The DNA sequence is as follows: TGTGCCAGCAGTGTTCGGGGGACAGGAAGCTTCTTC. Its protein reads: CASSVRGTGSFF.